These 27 T cell receptor beta chains came from one sample sequenced in a study of blood T cell repertoires in COVID-19. Produced via immunoSEQ multiplex PCR; TCRdb's table is partial and in-frame only. The sample contains 240,000 or so clones, approximately 86% of which appear only once. The sequenced sample was peripheral blood. The receptors come from a woman aged 25 to 39 who had recovered from COVID-19.

The chain's CDR3 is CASSSRRGYGYTF. The DNA for the CDR3 is TGTGCCAGCAGTTCGCGGCGGGGCTATGGCTACACCTTC. The chain combines TRBV5-6 with TRBJ1-2; unclear D gene. The germline V gene has CDR1 SGHDT and CDR2 YYEEEE. Trimming took off 5 bases at V and 4 bases at J, with 12 bases between the two ends. The CDR3 is 13 residues long.

This chain links TRBV12-5 with TRBJ2-7, with D possibly being TRBD1 (6 bases). Germline loops: CDR1 LGHNT, CDR2 FRNRAP. Trimming pared 0 bases from V and 0 bases from J, leaving 24 bases between. The CDR3 totals 20 residues. Written as DNA, the CDR3 is TGTGCTAGTGGTTTGGTTGGCGACAGGAATATACTCGGCCTCTCCTACGAGCAGTACTTC. This encodes CASGLVGDRNILGLSYEQYF.

The table lists this clone with a count of one. V gene TRBV5-6 combines with J gene TRBJ2-7; 7 nucleotides agree with TRBD1. Germline assignment: CDR1 SGHDT and CDR2 YYEEEE. J lost 7 bases, V lost 4 bases, and 17 bases had no gene match. CDR3 length: 16 amino acids. This CDR3 is CASSLWLGQGVGEQYF. The CDR3 nucleotides are TGTGCCAGCAGCCTATGGTTAGGCCAGGGGGTGGGTGAGCAGTACTTC.

The V gene is TRBV5-1, the J gene TRBJ2-1, with D unresolved. The germline V and J ends were trimmed by 0 bases and 6 bases, with 4 bases remaining between them. Germline CDR1 and CDR2: SGHRS and YFSETQ. This CDR3 spans 12 amino acids. CDR3 sequence: CASSLVLNEQFF. The DNA of the CDR3 is TGCGCCAGCAGCTTGGTCCTCAATGAGCAGTTCTTC.

The chain couples TRBV14 to TRBJ1-2; 7 bases fit TRBD1. The germline CDR1 and CDR2 sequences are SGHDN and FVKESK. The V gene end was trimmed by 6 bases and the J gene end by 8 bases; junction bases not matched to a gene: 12. The CDR3 has 14 amino acids. In nucleotides, the CDR3 is TGTGCCAGCAGAAAGACAGGGCCCTATTCCGGCTACACCTTC. It is translated as CASRKTGPYSGYTF.

The J gene is TRBJ2-3, the V gene TRBV5-1; the match to TRBD2 covers 11 bases. Germline CDR1 SGHRS, CDR2 YFSETQ. Germline trimming cut 5 bases from V and 6 bases from J; bases unmatched to any gene: 14. The CDR3 covers 17 residues. CDR3 in DNA: TGCGCCAGCAGTACTGGTAGCGGGGGGGCCGAGACGGATACGCAGTATTTT. Translating it yields CASSTGSGGAETDTQYF.

CDR3 in amino acids: CASSVDPGTGGLGGYTF. The CDR3 nucleotides read TGTGCCAGCAGCGTAGACCCCGGGACAGGGGGCTTGGGTGGCTACACCTTC. This chain connects TRBV9 to TRBJ1-2, with 12 bases matching TRBD1. After removal of 0 bases from V and 7 bases from J, the junction contained 10 bases not matched to a gene. CDR3 length equals 17 residues. In germline, CDR1 is SGDLS, CDR2 YYNGEE.

This chain links TRBV15 with TRBJ2-5; D ambiguous. V lost 1 base and J 4 bases, leaving 7 bases between the germline ends. This CDR3 has 13 residues. Germline V lookup: CDR1 LNHNV, CDR2 YYDKDF (reference sequence). The CDR3 bases are TGTGCCACCAGCAGAGGCCGAGGAGAGACCCAGTACTTC. Its translation is CATSRGRGETQYF. Full variable domain (missing parts from reference TRBV15 and TRBJ2-5): DAMVIQNPRYQVTQFGKPVTLSCSQTLNHNVMYWYQQKSSQAPKLLFHYYDKDFNNEADTPDNFQSRRPNTSFCFLDIRSPGLGDTAMYLCATSRGRGETQYFGPGTRLLVL.

This clone appeared once. The rearrangement uses TRBV4-1 and TRBJ2-1, with D possibly TRBD2 on 6 matching bases. With 5 bases removed from V and 0 bases from J, the gap between germline ends came to 14 bases. Per the germline V gene, CDR1 is MGHRA and CDR2 is YSYEKL. The CDR3 contains 16 residues. The CDR3 region is CASSSQWRGSYNEQFF. The CDR3 DNA sequence: TGCGCCAGCAGCTCCCAGTGGCGGGGCTCCTACAATGAGCAGTTCTTC.

The chain joins TRBV9 to TRBJ2-1, with TRBD2 matching over 8 bases. V lost 0 bases to trimming and J lost 7 bases; unmatched junction nucleotides: 9. This CDR3 contains 16 residues. The germline V gene encodes CDR1 SGDLS and CDR2 YYNGEE. The chain's CDR3 is CASSVGNGGAGNEQFF. In DNA form, the CDR3 reads TGTGCCAGCAGCGTAGGGAACGGGGGGGCCGGGAATGAGCAGTTCTTC.

The chain has TRBV9 and TRBJ2-3; D not certain. This CDR3 has 14 residues. Germline V CDR1 and CDR2: SGDLS, YYNGEE. Trimming took 2 bases from V and 5 from J, leaving 12 bases between them. The DNA for the CDR3 is TGTGCCAGCAGCGTGAACATCCCCCAAGATACGCAGTATTTT. This sequence encodes CASSVNIPQDTQYF.

The CDR3 region is CASSIVLGAHNEQFF. CDR3 DNA: TGTGCCAGTAGTATAGTTCTGGGGGCCCACAATGAGCAGTTCTTC. The gene calls are TRBV19 and TRBJ2-1, with a weak D call TRBD1 (6 bases). V was clipped by 1 base and J by 5 bases, with 12 bases between them. The CDR3 length is 15 residues. CDR1 LNHDA and CDR2 SQIVND come from the germline V gene (reference sequence).

This chain connects TRBV11-3 to TRBJ2-1; tentatively, D is TRBD2 (7 bases). CDR1 is SGHNT and CDR2 is YENEEA in the germline V gene. The CDR3 is made up of 12 amino acids. The ends were cut back, 5 bases at V and 9 bases at J, with 11 bases in the middle. CDR3 bases: TGTGCCAGCAGCCGGGGGGCAGGTGAGCAGTTCTTC. It codes for CASSRGAGEQFF.

The rearrangement links TRBV4-3 to TRBJ2-3; TRBD2 might be the D (5 bases). The CDR3 consists of 14 residues. The ends were cut back, 4 bases at V and 5 bases at J, with 13 bases in the middle. CDR1 and CDR2 from the germline V gene are LGHNA and YSLEER. CDR3 coding DNA: TGCGCCAGCAGCCCACGGACTGGAGGAGATACGCAGTATTTT. This translates into CASSPRTGGDTQYF.

The gene calls are TRBV19 and TRBJ1-4, with TRBD1 identical over 8 bases. CDR3 length equals 14 residues. Germline CDR1 is LNHDA and CDR2 is SQIVND (reference sequence). After removal of 5 bases from V and 6 bases from J, the junction contained 5 bases not matched to a gene. In DNA form, the CDR3 reads TGTGCCAGTAGTTACGACAGGGGAGATGAAAAACTGTTTTTT. Encoded protein: CASSYDRGDEKLFF.

This clone was found a few times. V usage is TRBV10-3 and J usage is TRBJ1-1; the D gene is possibly TRBD1 (6 bases). The CDR3 totals 11 residues. V lost 6 bases and J 5 bases, leaving 7 bases between the germline ends. Germline V gene data show CDR1 as ENHRY and CDR2 as SYGVKD. The chain's CDR3 is CAIRDSTEAFF. The CDR3 region has the DNA TGTGCCATCAGGGACAGTACTGAAGCTTTCTTT.

This chain uses TRBV6-2 or TRBV6-3 with TRBJ2-2; 12 bases fit TRBD2. The CDR3 consists of 17 residues. The ends lost 5 bases at V and 6 bases at J; junction bases unmatched: 10. The germline gives CDR1 MNHEY, CDR2 SVGEGT. CDR3 region: CASSMLRTSGVSGELFF. The CDR3 nucleotides are TGTGCCAGCAGTATGCTCCGGACTAGCGGGGTTTCCGGGGAGCTGTTTTTT.

The CDR3 nucleotides read TGTGCCAGCAGCTCGGGACTAGCGGGGATGCAGTTCTTC. It translates to CASSSGLAGMQFF. The gene calls are TRBV7-3 and TRBJ2-1, with TRBD2 matching 13 bases. Trimming cost V 4 bases and J 12 bases; bases outside gene matches: 3. CDR1 is SGHTA and CDR2 is FQGTGA in the germline V gene. The CDR3 totals 13 residues. The full variable domain, in which reference TRBV7-3 and TRBJ2-1 provide the parts outside the CDR3, is GAGVSQTPSNKVTEKGKYVELRCDPISGHTALYWYRQSLGQGPEFLIYFQGTGAADDSGLPNDRFFAVRPEGSVSTLKIQRTERGDSAVYLCASSSGLAGMQFFGPGTRLTVL.

CDR3 sequence reads: CASSQGLAGAQRETQYF. The CDR3 DNA reads as TGTGCCAGCAGCCAAGGACTAGCGGGGGCCCAAAGGGAGACCCAGTACTTC. V and J are TRBV3-1 (or the pseudogene TRBV3-2) and TRBJ2-5; TRBD2 aligns across 12 bases. Losses at the gene ends were 1 base for V and 5 bases for J; bases not matched to a gene: 8. The CDR3 spans 17 residues. CDR1 and CDR2 from the germline V gene are LGHDT and YNNKEL (reference sequence).

This CDR3 reads CASSPLGLEQFF. The DNA for the CDR3 is TGTGCCAGCAGCCCCCTGGGGCTTGAGCAGTTCTTC. The V gene is TRBV3-1 (or the pseudogene TRBV3-2), the J gene TRBJ2-1, with D maybe TRBD1 (5 bases). Trimming pared 4 bases from V and 9 bases from J, leaving 10 bases between. CDR3 length: 12 residues. Looked up from germline, CDR1 is LGHDT and CDR2 is YNNKEL (reference sequence).

J is TRBJ1-1 and V is TRBV10-3; the D gene is possibly TRBD1 (6 bases). Germline V gene lookup returns CDR1 ENHRY and CDR2 SYGVKD. V was shortened by 1 base and J by 2 bases, with 17 bases between the two germline ends. The length of the CDR3 is 17 residues. CDR3 DNA: TGTGCCATCAGTGAGTTTAAAGGGGGTACAGCCAACACTGAAGCTTTCTTT. It translates to CAISEFKGGTANTEAFF.

The V gene is TRBV19, the J gene TRBJ2-4; D is unclear. Germline CDR1 reads LNHDA; CDR2 reads SQIVND (reference sequence). The CDR3 loop spans 16 amino acids. Trimming shortened V by 8 bases and J by 0 bases, and 17 bases separated the two germline ends. CDR3 in amino acids: CASSELPPLAKNIQYF. As DNA, the CDR3 is TGTGCCAGTTCCGAACTGCCACCACTAGCCAAAAACATTCAGTACTTC.

The CDR3 reads CASNRDTNQPQHF. The CDR3 bases are TGTGCCAGTAACCGGGACACCAATCAGCCCCAGCATTTT. The chain is built from TRBV19 and TRBJ1-5, with D maybe TRBD1 (6 bases). CDR1 and CDR2 (germline): LNHDA, SQIVND (reference sequence). This CDR3 has 13 amino acids. Trimming took off 7 bases at V and 3 bases at J, with 10 bases between the two ends.

The chain uses TRBV5-1 and TRBJ2-5; D gene ambiguous. Per the germline V gene, CDR1 is SGHRS and CDR2 is YFSETQ. CDR3 size: 13 residues. V was trimmed by 4 bases and J by 4 bases, leaving 11 bases between them. CDR3 bases: TGCGCCAGCAGCCGCGAGTTCCCAGAGACCCAGTACTTC. Translating gives CASSREFPETQYF.

This chain joins TRBV19 and TRBJ2-3; TRBD1 matches 8 bases. Germline V gene sequence: CDR1 LNHDA, CDR2 SQIVND (reference sequence). The CDR3 runs to 15 residues. V gave up 3 bases and J gave up 7 bases; unmatched junction bases: 9. The CDR3 sequence: CASSMWGQASNTQYF. For the CDR3, the DNA is TGTGCCAGTAGTATGTGGGGACAGGCCTCGAATACGCAGTATTTT.

The J gene is TRBJ2-5, the V gene TRBV7-3, with D possibly TRBD2 on 6 matching bases. The germline gives CDR1 SGHTA, CDR2 FQGTGA. The CDR3 is 14 amino acids. V shed 2 bases and J shed 1 base, with 8 bases lying between them. The CDR3 loop is CASSLSGVQETQYF. Written as DNA, the CDR3 is TGTGCCAGCAGCTTATCGGGGGTCCAAGAGACCCAGTACTTC.

The rearrangement uses TRBV7-3 and TRBJ2-6; TRBD1 is a possible D gene (5 bases). This CDR3 contains 14 residues. V was pared by 4 bases and J by 1 base, with 5 bases between. Germline V gives CDR1 SGHTA, CDR2 FQGTGA. The CDR3 here is CASSSGSGANVLTF. In DNA form, the CDR3 reads TGTGCCAGCAGCTCAGGGTCTGGGGCCAACGTCCTGACTTTC.